Listed below are T cell receptor beta chains from one sample, sequenced in a study of T cell repertoires in cytomegalovirus infection. TCRdb passed the reads through MiXCR, listing each CDR3 protein once. The sample lists 740,000 or so distinct CDR3 sequences; roughly 36% were seen once. Source material: PBMCs. Receptors were obtained from a human donor in good health (CMV status not recorded). Some clones in this sample may be carry-over from other donors' samples. Each CDR3 is given with its conserved first and last residue. D genes are given only for firm matches. Size values are once, few and many counts, or a class for expanded clones, and some rows have none.

few	16	TRBV19	TRBJ2-7	-	CASSIPSIGGSYEQYF	TGTGCCAGTAGTATCCCCTCCATAGGGGGTTCGTACGAGCAGTACTTC
-	16	TRBV7-6	TRBJ2-1	TRBD2	CASSLVGGRARNEQFF	TGTGCCAGCAGCTTAGTTGGCGGGAGGGCGAGGAATGAGCAGTTCTTC
-	15	TRBV20-1	TRBJ2-5	-	CSARDLAGWRETQYF	TGCAGTGCTAGAGACCTAGCAGGCTGGCGGGAGACCCAGTACTTC
-	13	TRBV12-3/TRBV12-4	TRBJ2-1	TRBD2	CASASGGNGGQFF	TGTGCCAGTGCTAGCGGGGGGAACGGGGGGCAGTTCTTC
-	17	TRBV19	TRBJ1-1	-	CASSIERSGPLNTEAFF	TGTGCCAGTAGTATAGAGAGGTCCGGACCCCTGAACACTGAAGCTTTCTTT
-	14	TRBV20-1	TRBJ1-6	-	CSARDTGWNSPLHF	TGCAGTGCTAGAGATACAGGCTGGAATTCACCCCTCCACTTT
-	17	TRBV6-5	TRBJ2-2	TRBD1	CASSPPQRDRLTGELFF	TGTGCCAGCTCCCCCCCACAACGGGACAGGCTCACCGGGGAGCTGTTTTTT
many	15	TRBV7-2	TRBJ2-5	TRBD1	CASSLVTGGLQTQYF	TGTGCCAGCAGCTTAGTAACAGGGGGCCTGCAGACCCAGTACTTC
few	13	TRBV6-1	TRBJ2-3	-	CASSEDGARAQYF	TGTGCCAGCAGTGAGGACGGTGCTCGGGCGCAGTATTTT
few	16	TRBV28	TRBJ2-3	TRBD2	CASSPLSSGSQDTQYF	TGTGCCAGCAGCCCCCTTTCTAGCGGGAGTCAAGATACGCAGTATTTT
-	16	TRBV19	TRBJ2-1	-	CASSTTLGVGDNEQFF	TGTGCCAGTAGTACCACCTTGGGGGTGGGAGACAATGAGCAGTTCTTC
-	14	TRBV19	TRBJ1-2	-	CASSIDSRRHGYTF	TGTGCCAGTAGTATAGACTCCCGAAGGCATGGCTACACCTTC
-	14	TRBV12-3/TRBV12-4	TRBJ2-7	TRBD1	CASSPWTGGYEQYF	TGTGCCAGCAGTCCTTGGACAGGGGGGTACGAGCAGTACTTC
few	15	TRBV28	TRBJ2-1	TRBD2	CASTPPGLAYNEQFF	TGTGCCAGCACCCCCCCGGGACTAGCGTACAATGAGCAGTTCTTC
few	14	TRBV5-4	TRBJ2-7	-	CASSLEGATYEQYF	TGTGCCAGCAGCTTGGAAGGGGCTACCTACGAGCAGTACTTC
-	13	TRBV15	TRBJ2-3	-	CATSSDLGDTQYF	TGTGCCACCAGCAGTGATTTGGGCGATACGCAGTATTTT
-	16	TRBV7-2	TRBJ2-7	-	CASSGYGRDTLYEQYF	TGTGCCAGCAGCGGCTATGGTAGGGACACCCTCTACGAGCAGTACTTC
few	16	TRBV7-6	TRBJ1-2	TRBD1	CASSSPEGAEDYGYTF	TGTGCCAGCAGCTCGCCGGAGGGGGCTGAGGACTATGGCTACACCTTC
-	16	TRBV28	TRBJ2-1	-	CASSLYRDPPNNEQFF	TGTGCCAGCAGTTTATACAGGGACCCCCCAAACAATGAGCAGTTCTTC
-	15	TRBV12-3/TRBV12-4	TRBJ1-3	-	CASSLFTDSGNTIYF	TGTGCCAGCAGTTTGTTTACAGACTCTGGAAACACCATATATTTT
-	14	TRBV6-1	TRBJ1-4	-	CASSGTLDRAKLFF	TGTGCCAGCAGTGGGACCCTCGACCGCGCAAAACTGTTTTTT
-	18	TRBV11-1	TRBJ2-3	TRBD2	CASSLTSGLAVSTDTQYF	TGTGCCAGCAGCTTAACTTCCGGACTAGCAGTTAGCACAGATACGCAGTATTTT
-	16	TRBV28	TRBJ1-5	-	CASSTGWGWGNQPQHF	TGTGCCAGCAGTACCGGATGGGGATGGGGCAATCAGCCCCAGCATTTT
few	17	TRBV11-2	TRBJ1-4	-	CASSLGPLGGRNEKLFF	TGTGCCAGCAGCTTAGGCCCCCTCGGGGGTCGTAATGAAAAACTGTTTTTT
-	16	TRBV7-2	TRBJ1-6	-	CASSRGHSSYNSPLHF	TGTGCCAGCAGTCGGGGACACAGCTCCTATAATTCACCCCTCCACTTT
many	15	TRBV12-3/TRBV12-4	TRBJ1-5	TRBD1	CASSLGTGGNQPQHF	TGTGCCAGCAGTTTAGGGACAGGGGGGAATCAGCCCCAGCATTTT
-	14	TRBV4-1	TRBJ1-5	-	CASSHSVGNQPQHF	TGCGCCAGCAGCCACTCCGTGGGCAATCAGCCCCAGCATTTT
-	16	TRBV5-1	TRBJ2-2	TRBD1	CASSLRGTGATGELFF	TGCGCCAGCAGCTTACGCGGGACAGGGGCCACCGGGGAGCTGTTTTTT
few	15	TRBV6-2/TRBV6-3	TRBJ2-7	TRBD2	CASSFGLAGVYEQYF	TGTGCCAGCAGTTTTGGACTAGCGGGCGTCTACGAGCAGTACTTC
-	15	TRBV7-2	TRBJ2-3	-	CASSLTGADTDTPYF	TGTGCCAGCAGCTTAACGGGGGCAGATACAGATACGCCGTATTTT
few	15	TRBV5-4	TRBJ2-2	-	CASSLSPENTGELFF	TGTGCCAGCAGTTTGTCGCCAGAGAACACCGGGGAGCTGTTTTTT
few	14	TRBV7-9	TRBJ2-4	TRBD1	CASSHGQGNSIQYF	TGTGCCAGCAGCCACGGACAGGGAAACAGCATTCAGTACTTC
-	15	TRBV28	TRBJ1-1	-	CASSLEGLGNTEAFF	TGTGCCAGCAGTTTGGAAGGGTTGGGCAACACTGAAGCTTTCTTT
-	16	TRBV27	TRBJ2-3	TRBD2	CASTGLAGGPADTQYF	TGTGCCAGCACGGGGCTAGCGGGAGGGCCAGCAGATACGCAGTATTTT
-	13	TRBV7-3	TRBJ1-1	-	CASSSNQCTEAFF	TGTGCCAGCAGCTCGAACCAGTGTACTGAAGCTTTCTTT
-	14	TRBV23-1	TRBJ1-5	TRBD1	CASRGQGRFQPQHF	TGCGCCAGCAGGGGACAGGGGAGGTTCCAGCCCCAGCATTTT
many	12	TRBV7-2	TRBJ1-2	TRBD1	CASSQQGYGYTF	TGTGCCAGCAGCCAACAGGGGTATGGCTACACCTTC
-	14	TRBV12-3/TRBV12-4	TRBJ1-1	-	CASHQEGANTEAFF	TGTGCCAGTCACCAAGAGGGTGCGAACACTGAAGCTTTCTTT
-	14	TRBV12-3/TRBV12-4	TRBJ2-5	-	CASSSPSAQETQYF	TGTGCCAGCAGTTCCCCTAGCGCGCAAGAGACCCAGTACTTC
few	18	TRBV10-3	TRBJ2-6	TRBD1	CAISARGTGFSGANVLTF	TGTGCCATCAGCGCTCGTGGGACAGGGTTCTCTGGGGCCAACGTCCTGACTTTC
-	15	TRBV28	TRBJ2-7	-	CASTRGDRLPPEQYF	TGTGCCAGCACCCGGGGGGACAGGCTTCCCCCCGAGCAGTACTTC
once	14	TRBV18	TRBJ2-7	-	CASSPPWAEYEQYF	TGTGCCAGCTCACCACCTTGGGCCGAGTACGAGCAGTACTTC
-	16	TRBV7-3	TRBJ2-3	TRBD2	CASSKGLAGGEDTQYF	TGTGCCAGCAGCAAGGGACTAGCGGGGGGGGAAGATACGCAGTATTTT
few	15	TRBV19	TRBJ2-1	-	CASTPDLSSYNEQFF	TGTGCCAGTACCCCCGACCTGAGCTCCTACAATGAGCAGTTCTTC